This section outlines one T cell receptor beta chain sequence together with its context. The source of the sample is a study of blood T cell repertoires in COVID-19. Across the whole study: Samples taken during acute and convalescent COVID-19 were collected in the United States, Italy and Spain.

In the original analysis: Estimation of nucleated cell counts relied on the amplification of reference gene primers. Here immunoSEQ multiplex PCR was the method, and the copy in TCRdb shows in-frame clones only, minus some. D and trimming were read from the DNA, whereas the V and J calls and clone size are those reported in that table. Among about 59,000 clones listed, 90% were seen once. This CDR3 region has 16 residues. Germline CDR1 and CDR2: SGHVS and FQNEAQ. V gave up 5 bases and J gave up 5 bases; unmatched junction bases: 11. V usage is TRBV7-8 and J usage is TRBJ2-7, with 11 bases aligning to TRBD1. The clonotype comes from a man older than 75 with acute or convalescent COVID-19. Sequencing used peripheral blood. CDR3 bases: TGTGCCAGCAGCCAGAACCCTTTGGACAGGGGGCACGAGCAGTACTTC. The encoded protein is CASSQNPLDRGHEQYF. The full variable domain, with the rest looked up from reference TRBV7-8 and TRBJ2-7, is GAGVSQSPRYKVAKRGQDVALRCDPISGHVSLFWYQQALGQGPEFLTYFQNEAQLDKSGLPSDRFFAERPEGSVSTLKIQRTQQEDSAVYLCASSQNPLDRGHEQYFGPGTRLTVT.